This T cell receptor beta chain was retrieved from a study of OX40 agonist ivuxolimab in advanced cancers. Study-level findings and limits: At 0.1 to 3.0 mg/kg and by week 6, clonal expansion occurred in CD4+ and CD8+ blood T cells.

TCRdb keeps only in-frame clones here, not all; method: immunoSEQ multiplex PCR. The table includes 60,000 or so clones, 88% detected once. Germline V gene sequence: CDR1 SGHTA, CDR2 FQGNSA. The CDR3 length is 16 residues. The V gene lost 1 base and the J gene lost 5 bases, with 17 bases spanning the gap. Samples of blood were obtained at baseline, on cycle 4 day 1, and on cycle 7 day 1. On this clone itself: The antigen remains undetermined.

The material sequenced was CD4+ or CD8+ T cells sorted from blood, taken in a trial of the OX40 agonist ivuxolimab. The TCR comes from an adult with an advanced solid tumor such as melanoma, head and neck, liver or kidney cancer. This chain joins TRBV7-2 and TRBJ2-5, with D possibly being TRBD2 (6 bases). The CDR3 is CASSLGGTSPRETQYF. The CDR3 DNA reads TGTGCCAGCAGCTTAGGCGGGACCTCACCTCGGGAGACCCAGTACTTC.